One TCR beta chain is described in this entry. Its antigen is unknown. The sample belongs to a study of cytomegalovirus exposure and HLA in healthy donors. Whole-study context: Early release data held tens of millions of unique TCRs from HLA-typed donors.

Study results and limitations: Beyond CMV serostatus, there was no information to go on about immune exposure.

PCR primers comprised 60 Vbeta and 13 Jbeta primers. Data came from immunoSEQ multiplex PCR; TCRdb stores just in-frame clones and leaves some out. The table shows 150,000 to 190,000 clones, with about 85% occurring only once. Though probably carrying unrecorded immune exposures, donors were nominally healthy at sampling. Trimming took 0 bases from V and 4 from J, leaving 9 bases between them. The CDR3 runs 14 residues. Germline V lookup: CDR1 SGHTA, CDR2 FQGTGA. This receptor was obtained from a woman between 18 and 29 years old in good health and CMV-seronegative. The source material was PBMCs. The V call is TRBV7-3, the J call TRBJ1-1; TRBD1 might be the D (5 bases). The chain's CDR3 is CASSLTGTTTEAFF. Here the CDR3 DNA reads TGTGCCAGCAGCTTAACAGGGACTACCACTGAAGCTTTCTTT.